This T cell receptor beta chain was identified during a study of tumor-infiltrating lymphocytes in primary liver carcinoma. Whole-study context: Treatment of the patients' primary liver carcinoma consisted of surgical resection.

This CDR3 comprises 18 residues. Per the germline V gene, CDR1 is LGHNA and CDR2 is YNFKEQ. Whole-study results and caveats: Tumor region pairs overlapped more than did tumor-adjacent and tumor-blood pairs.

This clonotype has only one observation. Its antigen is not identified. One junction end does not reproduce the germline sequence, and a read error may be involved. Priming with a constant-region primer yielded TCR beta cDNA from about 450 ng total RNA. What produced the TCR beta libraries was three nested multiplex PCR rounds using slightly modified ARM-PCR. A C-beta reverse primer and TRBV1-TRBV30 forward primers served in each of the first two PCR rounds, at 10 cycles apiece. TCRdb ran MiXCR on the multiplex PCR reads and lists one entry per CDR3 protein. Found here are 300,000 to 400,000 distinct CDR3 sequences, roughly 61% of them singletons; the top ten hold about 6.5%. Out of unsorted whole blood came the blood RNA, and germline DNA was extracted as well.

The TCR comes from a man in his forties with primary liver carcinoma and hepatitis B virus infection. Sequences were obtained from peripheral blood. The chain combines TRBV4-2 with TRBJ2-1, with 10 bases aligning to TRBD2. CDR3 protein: CASSQDKASGSSYNERFF. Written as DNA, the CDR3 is TGTGCCAGCAGCCAAGACAAGGCTAGCGGGAGCTCCTACAATGAGCGGTTCTTC.